The 30 T cell receptor beta chains presented below share a single source sample, sequenced in a study of T cells in narcolepsy. This table comes from immunoSEQ multiplex PCR, and its TCRdb copy is limited to in-frame clones, with some not included. This table has roughly 20,000 clones, 83% appearing once. Sequenced input: memory (CD45RA-) CD4+ T cells from blood. All receptors derive from a human donor in good health.

The V and J genes are TRBV6-1 and TRBJ1-5; 7 bases agree with TRBD1. Germline V gene sequence: CDR1 MNHNS, CDR2 SASEGT. V was pared by 5 bases and J by 5 bases, with 3 bases of the junction left unmatched. CDR3 length equals 13 residues. The CDR3 protein is CASSSTGDQPQHF. The CDR3 DNA reads TGTGCCAGCAGTTCCACAGGGGATCAGCCCCAGCATTTT.

V is TRBV23-1 and J is TRBJ1-5, with D hard to call. TRBV23-1 is placed among ORFs of uncertain function. V was pared by 4 bases and J by 4 bases, with 26 bases between. This CDR3 has 19 amino acids. The CDR3 protein is CASSPLGCGELNENQPQHF. The CDR3 DNA reads as TGCGCCAGCAGTCCCCTGGGGTGCGGGGAGCTGAATGAAAATCAGCCCCAGCATTTT.

The V call is TRBV9, the J call TRBJ2-3, with 11 positions matching TRBD2. V shed 4 bases and J 4 bases; nucleotides not matched to a gene: 5. The length of the CDR3 is 15 residues. The germline V gene has CDR1 SGDLS and CDR2 YYNGEE. This CDR3 is CASSLLAGGADTQYF. The DNA for the CDR3 is TGTGCCAGCAGCCTTCTAGCGGGAGGCGCAGATACGCAGTATTTT.

Only a few counts were recorded for this clone. In nucleotides, the CDR3 is TGTGCCAGCAGCCCACATAACACCGGGGAGCTGTTTTTT. Translating gives CASSPHNTGELFF. The genes are TRBV5-4 and TRBJ2-2; no clear D. V was cut by 4 bases and J by 2 bases, with 6 bases left in between. CDR3 size: 13 residues. Germline V gives CDR1 SGHNT, CDR2 YYREEE (reference sequence).

V gene TRBV7-2 combines with J gene TRBJ2-1; 10 positions agree with TRBD1. Germline-derived CDR1 and CDR2 are SGHTA and FQGNSA. Trimming took 5 bases from V and 2 from J; bases not matched to a gene: 6. The CDR3 contains 16 residues. The CDR3 loop is CASSVSGTGAYNEQFF. In DNA, the CDR3 is TGTGCCAGCAGCGTAAGCGGGACAGGGGCCTACAATGAGCAGTTCTTC.

This clone was observed a single time. The V and J genes are TRBV5-4 and TRBJ1-1; no clear D gene. The CDR3 covers 16 residues. From germline, CDR1 is SGHNT and CDR2 YYREEE (reference sequence). V lost 4 bases and J lost 0, with 16 bases in between. CDR3 nucleotides: TGTGCCAGCAGCCCACCCGGGGTGAAGGTGAACACTGAAGCTTTCTTT. The encoded protein is CASSPPGVKVNTEAFF.

V and J are TRBV5-1 and TRBJ2-3, with 11 positions matching TRBD2. Germline-derived CDR1 and CDR2 are SGHRS and YFSETQ. V dropped 5 bases and J dropped 0; count of bases not matched to a gene: 5. The CDR3 is 16 residues long. In DNA, the CDR3 is TGCGCCAGCAGTTCCGTAGCGGGAGGGAGCACAGATACGCAGTATTTT. This gives the protein CASSSVAGGSTDTQYF.

The rearrangement joins TRBV20-1 to TRBJ2-3; D gene ambiguous. CDR1 DFQATT and CDR2 SNEGSKA come from the germline V gene (reference sequence). The CDR3 length is 10 residues. The CDR3 nucleotides read TGCGGTCTCCGCACAGATACGCAGTATTTT. Amino acid sequence: CGLRTDTQYF.

The CDR3: CAWILAPGQGYTEAFF. CDR3 DNA sequence: TGTGCCTGGATCCTCGCCCCGGGACAGGGATACACTGAAGCTTTCTTT. The chain recombines TRBV30 with TRBJ1-1; 9 bases map to TRBD1. The length of the CDR3 is 16 residues. Germline values: CDR1 GTSNPN, CDR2 SVGIG (reference sequence). V was pared by 4 bases and J by 3 bases, with 12 bases of the junction left unmatched.

The genes are TRBV5-1 and TRBJ2-3; 7 nucleotides line up with TRBD2. Germline V gene data show CDR1 as SGHRS and CDR2 as YFSETQ. CDR3 length equals 15 residues. Trimming removed 1 base from V and 4 bases from J; junction bases left unmatched: 6. The CDR3: CASSLWSGTADTQYF. For the CDR3, the DNA is TGCGCCAGCAGCTTGTGGAGCGGGACGGCAGATACGCAGTATTTT.

As DNA, the CDR3 is TGCAGCGCCCGGCTAGAAGAATTATCCGAAGCTTTCTTT. Translating gives CSARLEELSEAFF. This chain uses TRBV29-1 with TRBJ1-1, with D unresolved. V gave up 7 bases and J gave up 8 bases, with 20 bases separating them. CDR3 length: 13 amino acids. CDR1 is SQVTM and CDR2 is ANQGSEA in the germline V gene.

The chain joins TRBV30 to TRBJ2-7, with 7 bases identical to TRBD1. V lost 6 bases, J lost 1 base, and 6 bases stayed unmatched. The CDR3 runs to 13 residues. CDR1 is GTSNPN and CDR2 is SVGIG in the germline V gene (reference sequence). As DNA, the CDR3 is TGTGCCTGTCGACAGGGTATATCCTACGAGCAGTACTTC. This gives the protein CACRQGISYEQYF.

The genes are TRBV7-2 and TRBJ2-1; no clear D. The germline CDR1 and CDR2 sequences are SGHTA and FQGNSA. The V and J ends lost 2 bases and 0 bases respectively, with 11 bases between them. The CDR3 runs 16 residues. The chain's CDR3 is CASSLNGPSSYNEQFF. CDR3 DNA: TGTGCCAGCAGCTTAAACGGGCCGAGCTCCTACAATGAGCAGTTCTTC.

Only a few counts were recorded for this clone. The CDR3 here is CASSLTPTNRDREGYTF. CDR3 coding DNA: TGCGCCAGCAGCTTGACGCCCACCAACCGGGACAGGGAGGGCTACACCTTC. V is TRBV5-1 and J is TRBJ1-2; 9 nucleotides agree with TRBD1. This CDR3 comprises 17 residues. Trimming removed 1 base from V and 8 bases from J; junction bases left unmatched: 15. Germline V gene lookup returns CDR1 SGHRS and CDR2 YFSETQ.

The chain combines TRBV5-4 with TRBJ2-3; perhaps TRBD2 as D (7 bases). Germline-derived CDR1 and CDR2 are SGHNT and YYREEE (reference sequence). The ends were cut back, 2 bases at V and 1 base at J, with 11 bases in the middle. The CDR3 loop spans 15 amino acids. The DNA for the CDR3 is TGTGCCAGCAGCTTAGGGGGGGCTGGCACAGATACGCAGTATTTT. This encodes CASSLGGAGTDTQYF.

V and J are TRBV6-5 and TRBJ1-6; D uncertain. V was trimmed by 2 bases and J by 6 bases, leaving 8 bases between them. Germline V CDR1 and CDR2: MNHEY, SVGAGI. The CDR3 is 14 residues long. For the CDR3, the DNA is TGTGCCAGCAGTTACCGCGGGCCTAATTCACCCCTCCACTTT. This encodes CASSYRGPNSPLHF.

The chain joins TRBV6-1 to TRBJ1-4, with D uncertain. The CDR3 extends over 12 amino acids. The V gene's germline CDR1 is MNHNS and CDR2 SASEGT. Between the trimmed V and J ends, which lost 1 base and 5 bases, there was a span of 2 bases. CDR3 amino acids: CASSEVNEKLFF. The CDR3 bases are TGTGCCAGCAGTGAAGTAAATGAAAAACTGTTTTTT.

The chain joins TRBV18 to TRBJ2-3; D is unclear. Trimming took 2 bases from V and 3 from J, leaving 0 bases between them. The CDR3 contains 11 residues. Germline CDR1 reads KGHSH; CDR2 reads LQKENI. CDR3 in amino acids: CASSPTDTQYF. For the CDR3, the DNA is TGTGCCAGCTCACCAACAGATACGCAGTATTTT. Combining the CDR3 with reference TRBV18 and TRBJ2-3 gives the whole variable domain NAGVMQNPRHLVRRRGQEARLRCSPMKGHSHVYWYRQLPEEGLKFMVYLQKENIIDESGMPKERFSAEFPKEGPSILRIQQVVRGDSAAYFCASSPTDTQYFGPGTRLTVL.

This chain joins TRBV7-2 and TRBJ1-6, with D tentatively TRBD1 (6 bases). There are 14 residues in the CDR3. V was pared by 6 bases and J by 10 bases, with 16 bases between. Germline V gives CDR1 SGHTA, CDR2 FQGNSA. The CDR3 DNA follows: TGTGCCAGCAGTCAGGTGGGGGCCGAATCACCCCTCCACTTT. Translated: CASSQVGAESPLHF.

The J gene is TRBJ1-2, the V gene TRBV6-1; no clear D. The CDR3 has 14 amino acids. Per the germline V gene, CDR1 is MNHNS and CDR2 is SASEGT. V was clipped by 2 bases and J by 0 bases, with 7 bases between them. This CDR3 reads CASSERGANYGYTF. Written as DNA, the CDR3 is TGTGCCAGCAGTGAACGGGGAGCTAACTATGGCTACACCTTC.

As for this clone: The same CDR3 can be traced to other DNA sequences in this sample. The rearrangement joins TRBV12-5 to TRBJ1-5, with a possible D match to TRBD1 (6 bases). V lost 5 bases to trimming and J lost 3 bases, with 11 bases between them. The CDR3 is 14 amino acids. CDR1 and CDR2 from the germline V gene are LGHNT and FRNRAP. The CDR3 here is CASGPDRSNQPQHF. In DNA, the CDR3 is TGTGCTAGTGGTCCTGACAGGTCCAATCAGCCCCAGCATTTT.

V gene TRBV7-2 combines with J gene TRBJ2-7; 8 positions agree with TRBD1. Germline CDR1 and CDR2: SGHTA and FQGNSA. The CDR3 is 16 amino acids. V lost 1 base, J lost 2 bases, and 7 bases stayed unmatched. The CDR3 region is CASSLDGQGAAYEQYF. DNA for the CDR3: TGTGCCAGCAGCTTAGACGGCCAGGGGGCGGCCTACGAGCAGTACTTC. The variable domain in full, with the rest retrieved from reference TRBV7-2 and TRBJ2-7, is GAGVSQSPSNKVTEKGKDVELRCDPISGHTALYWYRQSLGQGLEFLIYFQGNSAPDKSGLPSDRFSAERTGGSVSTLTIQRTQQEDSAVYLCASSLDGQGAAYEQYFGPGTRLTVT.

The chain employs TRBV2 and TRBJ2-7; D gene uncertain. Germline loops: CDR1 SNHLY, CDR2 FYNNEI. The CDR3 spans 16 residues. V was clipped by 0 bases and J by 0 bases, with 12 bases between them. CDR3 sequence: CASSEARVRSSYEQYF. The CDR3 DNA follows: TGTGCCAGCAGTGAAGCGCGTGTCAGGAGCTCCTACGAGCAGTACTTC.

This chain connects TRBV27 to TRBJ1-1; D is unclear. V gave up 2 bases and J gave up 5 bases, with 9 bases separating them. CDR1 is MNHEY and CDR2 is SMNVEV in the germline V gene (reference sequence). CDR3 length: 13 amino acids. CDR3 sequence (DNA): TGTGCCAGCAGTTTAGTCGCAGAGACTGAAGCTTTCTTT. Its protein is CASSLVAETEAFF.

The chain has TRBV28 and TRBJ1-2; D is uncertain. This CDR3 has 11 residues. Deletions cut 2 bases from V and 6 bases from J, with 4 bases between. Germline-derived CDR1 and CDR2 are MDHEN and SYDVKM. The CDR3 region has the DNA TGTGCCAGCAGTTTAGGGGATGGCTACACCTTC. Its protein product is CASSLGDGYTF.

This chain links TRBV4-3 with TRBJ1-6; the D gene is possibly TRBD1 (5 bases). V was cut by 1 base and J by 13 bases, with 14 bases left in between. The CDR3 is 14 amino acids. Germline V gene sequence: CDR1 LGHNA, CDR2 YSLEER. In DNA, the CDR3 is TGCGCCAGCAGCCAAGCTCGTCAGGGAGATCCCCTCCACTTT. Its translation: CASSQARQGDPLHF.

This sequence joins TRBV5-1 and TRBJ2-5; D might be TRBD2 (6 bases). Trimming shortened V by 1 base and J by 1 base, and 14 bases separated the two germline ends. Germline-derived CDR1 and CDR2 are SGHRS and YFSETQ. This CDR3 region has 16 residues. The CDR3 coding sequence is TGCGCCAGCAGCTTGTCACCCGCGGGGACCCAAGAGACCCAGTACTTC. Translating gives CASSLSPAGTQETQYF. The complete variable domain, with remaining parts taken from reference TRBV5-1 and TRBJ2-5, reads KAGVTQTPRYLIKTRGQQVTLSCSPISGHRSVSWYQQTPGQGLQFLFEYFSETQRNKGNFPGRFSGRQFSNSRSEMNVSTLELGDSALYLCASSLSPAGTQETQYFGPGTRLLVL.

The rearrangement uses TRBV7-8 and TRBJ2-2; no clear D gene. The CDR3 is 13 residues long. Trimming took 3 bases from V and 7 from J, leaving 9 bases between them. Germline lookup yields CDR1 SGHVS and CDR2 FQNEAQ. The CDR3 region is CASSFRVSGELFF. CDR3 sequence (DNA): TGTGCCAGCAGCTTTAGGGTCAGCGGGGAGCTGTTTTTT.

The V and J genes are TRBV4-2 and TRBJ2-3, with no clear D. The V gene's germline CDR1 is LGHNA and CDR2 YNFKEQ. Trimming removed 0 bases at V and 6 bases at J, with 4 bases between. The length of the CDR3 is 12 residues. CDR3 sequence (DNA): TGTGCCAGCAGCCAAGAGTGGGATACGCAGTATTTT. Protein: CASSQEWDTQYF.

The chain uses TRBV2 and TRBJ2-5; TRBD2 aligns across 10 bases. This CDR3 has 15 amino acids. J gave up 5 bases and V 4 bases, and 7 bases lay outside the gene matches. Germline assignment: CDR1 SNHLY and CDR2 FYNNEI. The CDR3 coding sequence is TGTGCCAGCAGTGTCGGGCTAGCGGGAGTGGAGACCCAGTACTTC. Protein product: CASSVGLAGVETQYF.